This TCR beta chain was found in a study of T cells in localized non-small cell lung cancer. Study-wide results and caveats: Adjacent lung exhibited a median of approximately 50 among the 100 most abundant tumor clones. A higher density of T cells in blood coincided with extended overall survival. Tumor trailed uninvolved adjacent lung in T cell clonality, which peaked there.

CDR1 and CDR2 from the germline V gene are SNHLY and FYNNEI. This CDR3 contains 13 residues. V was pared by 4 bases and J by 6 bases, with 13 bases between. A note on this clone: Its antigen is unknown.

The method was immunoSEQ multiplex PCR; TCRdb's version includes in-frame clones alone and lacks a portion of them. The sample carries tens of thousands of clones, more than 85% recorded once. V is TRBV2 and J is TRBJ2-7; D may be TRBD1 or TRBD2 (5 bases each). The TCR sequence derives from a female donor over 55 with stage II lung adenocarcinoma. The sequenced sample was peripheral blood mononuclear cells, obtained before any cancer treatment. CDR3 residues: CASSAGPSGEQYF. The CDR3 DNA follows: TGTGCCAGCAGTGCGGGACCCTCGGGCGAGCAGTACTTC.